This T cell receptor beta chain stems from a study of cytomegalovirus exposure and HLA in healthy donors. Findings and limits, study-wide: A list of 164 TCR beta chains associated with cytomegalovirus was given.

The study ran its PCR with 60 Vbeta and 13 Jbeta primers. Profiled with immunoSEQ multiplex PCR; TCRdb holds only in-frame clones, not every one. The sample lists tens of thousands of clones, around two thirds occurring once. Per the germline V gene, CDR1 is SNHLY and CDR2 is FYNNEI. Trimming removed 6 bases from V and 2 bases from J, with 13 bases in between. CDR3 length equals 14 residues. For this clone: Its target is unknown.

This sequence was found in a woman aged 55-75 years in good health and CMV-seropositive. The sample comprised PBMCs. The chain links TRBV2 to TRBJ2-5; maybe TRBD2 (5 bases). CDR3 in DNA: TGTGCCAGCAGGGCGAGGGTCGGACAAGAGACCCAGTACTTC. Translating gives CASRARVGQETQYF.